This TCR beta chain was sequenced in a study of early stage breast cancer tumors. The CDR3 length is 13 residues. The V end lost 2 bases, the J end lost 7 bases, and 11 bases lay between the germline ends. The V gene's germline CDR1 is MNHEY and CDR2 SVGAGI. Data came from immunoSEQ multiplex PCR; TCRdb stores just in-frame clones and leaves some out. This sample yields more than 55,000 clones, of which 80% are seen a single time; 4% to 5% belongs to the top ten. The sequence was collected from a person aged 35-49 years with breast cancer. Material: blood. V gene TRBV6-5 combines with J gene TRBJ1-1, with D unclear. CDR3 DNA sequence: TGTGCCAGCAGTTACACTGACCATCTTGAAGCTTTCTTT. It codes for CASSYTDHLEAFF.